This T cell receptor beta chain was recorded in a study of shared clonotypes between healthy human individuals. Study as a whole: Each donor's CD8 memory used one plate, CD8 naive two, each CD4 subset three.

Terminally differentiated effector memory CD45RA+ cells were left out of the naive CD8 fraction, which was CD45RO-negative and positively selected for CCR7. Concerning this clone: The target antigen is unknown.

Study observations and caveats: It was anticipated that sequencing depth would influence how many clonotypes donors shared.

Each subset's genomic DNA was split evenly across several immunoSEQ plates. Profiling relied on immunoSEQ multiplex PCR, and the TCRdb table lists in-frame clones only, not all of them. The sample consists of about 2 million clones, approximately 94% of them appearing once. The CDR3 has 16 residues. Trimming removed 0 bases from V and 5 bases from J; junction bases left unmatched: 8. Looked up from germline, CDR1 is LGHNA and CDR2 is YSLEER. The TCR was taken from a man aged 18 to 29 in good health. The J gene is TRBJ2-7, the V gene TRBV4-3; 9 positions agree with TRBD2. The material sequenced was naive CD8+ T cells sorted from blood. The CDR3 protein is CASSQENAGGPDEQYF. The CDR3, as DNA: TGCGCCAGCAGCCAAGAAAATGCGGGAGGGCCCGACGAGCAGTACTTC.